Below are 19 T cell receptor beta chains sequenced from a single sample in a study of blood T cell repertoires in COVID-19. Clones were read by immunoSEQ multiplex PCR, and TCRdb kept only the in-frame ones, dropping some. There are hundreds of thousands of clones in the sample; more than 75% occur only once, and 0.99% lies in the top ten. The material sequenced was peripheral blood. These receptors came from a middle-aged woman who had recovered from COVID-19.

The chain's CDR3 is CASIGAGGHEQFF. CDR3 in DNA: TGTGCCAGCATAGGCGCAGGGGGCCATGAGCAGTTCTTC. V and J are TRBV27 and TRBJ2-1, with 8 bases lining up with TRBD1. V lost 7 bases, J lost 8 bases, and 7 bases stayed unmatched. CDR1 MNHEY and CDR2 SMNVEV come from the germline V gene (reference sequence). The CDR3 consists of 13 residues.

This clone was seen a single time. The V gene is TRBV4-3, the J gene TRBJ2-1; maybe TRBD2 (6 bases). V gave up 3 bases and J gave up 9 bases, with 21 bases separating them. Per germline, CDR1 LGHNA and CDR2 YSLEER. The CDR3 extends over 16 amino acids. The CDR3 sequence is CASSQHGRAIGREQFF. DNA of the CDR3: TGCGCCAGCAGCCAGCACGGGAGAGCCATAGGGCGTGAGCAGTTCTTC.

In this sample, this clone turned up many times. V and J are TRBV5-6 and TRBJ2-7; D possibly corresponds to TRBD2 (5 bases). Trimming shortened V by 4 bases and J by 4 bases, and 24 bases separated the two germline ends. The CDR3 loop spans 17 amino acids. In germline, CDR1 is SGHDT, CDR2 YYEEEE. CDR3 in DNA: TGTGCCAGCAGCCGCCCGGTGAAGGCGGAGGATCCTTACGAGCAGTACGTC. Translating gives CASSRPVKAEDPYEQYV.

The chain is built from TRBV12-3 or TRBV12-4 and TRBJ1-4, with D hard to call. Trimming removed 7 bases from V and 8 bases from J, with 8 bases in between. CDR3 length equals 11 residues. The CDR3 sequence: CASTPGEKLFF. The CDR3 DNA reads as TGTGCCAGCACCCCCGGGGAAAAACTGTTTTTT.

The J gene is TRBJ1-6, the V gene TRBV6-1; weak D call: TRBD1 (5 bases). Germline V gene data show CDR1 as MNHNS and CDR2 as SASEGT. Trimming cost V 5 bases and J 7 bases, with 9 bases left between them. This CDR3 contains 13 residues. The CDR3: CASSYGANSPLHF. The DNA of the CDR3 is TGTGCCAGCAGTTATGGGGCAAATTCACCCCTCCACTTT.

The CDR3 DNA reads as TGCAGCGTTCGAGGCGGGACCCACCCCAATGAGCAGTTCTTC. Protein product: CSVRGGTHPNEQFF. The chain is built from TRBV29-1 and TRBJ2-1, with D perhaps TRBD2 (6 bases). Per the germline V gene, CDR1 is SQVTM and CDR2 is ANQGSEA. There are 14 residues in the CDR3. Trimming pared 5 bases from V and 6 bases from J, leaving 17 bases between.

The chain recombines TRBV6-6 with TRBJ1-2; D gene uncertain. Looked up from germline, CDR1 is MNHNY and CDR2 is SVGAGI (reference sequence). V gave up 7 bases and J gave up 7 bases, with 10 bases separating them. The CDR3 is 11 residues long. CDR3 DNA: TGTGCCAGCACCCAGGCCGGTGGCTACACCTTC. Translating gives CASTQAGGYTF.

V is TRBV2 and J is TRBJ1-6; D perhaps matches TRBD1 (6 bases). Per germline, CDR1 SNHLY and CDR2 FYNNEI. The CDR3 has 15 amino acids. Trimming pared 7 bases from V and 3 bases from J, leaving 13 bases between. CDR3 region: CASTMRGGYNSPLHF. The DNA of the CDR3 is TGTGCCAGCACCATGAGAGGGGGCTATAATTCACCCCTCCACTTT.

The V gene is TRBV18, the J gene TRBJ1-1; weak D call: TRBD1 (5 bases). The CDR3 runs to 13 residues. CDR1 and CDR2 from the germline V gene are KGHSH and LQKENI. V was clipped by 3 bases and J by 6 bases, with 11 bases between them. In nucleotides, the CDR3 is TGTGCCAGCTCACCCACCAGCAGGGCTGAAGCTTTCTTT. It specifies CASSPTSRAEAFF.

The V and J genes are TRBV7-9 and TRBJ2-3, with unresolved D. Germline CDR1 reads SEHNR; CDR2 reads FQNEAQ (reference sequence). Trimming took off 5 bases at V and 4 bases at J, with 13 bases between the two ends. The length of the CDR3 is 14 residues. The CDR3 loop reads CASSPITTADTQYF. The CDR3 DNA is TGTGCCAGCAGCCCCATAACTACGGCAGATACGCAGTATTTT.

The chain has TRBV10-3 and TRBJ2-2; 7 bases align to TRBD1. Trimming removed 0 bases from V and 1 base from J; junction bases left unmatched: 2. Looked up from germline, CDR1 is ENHRY and CDR2 is SYGVKD. The CDR3 is made up of 16 amino acids. The CDR3 DNA follows: TGTGCCATCAGTGAGTCTCCAGGGGGGAACACCGGGGAGCTGTTTTTT. Its protein product is CAISESPGGNTGELFF.

The chain recombines TRBV28 with TRBJ2-5, with 8 nucleotides matching TRBD1. In germline, CDR1 is MDHEN, CDR2 SYDVKM. Trimming at V came to 7 bases and at J to 4 bases, leaving 5 bases not matched to a gene. The CDR3 spans 13 residues. CDR3: CASTPRGRETQYF. The CDR3 nucleotides are TGTGCCAGCACCCCCAGGGGGCGAGAGACCCAGTACTTC.

This clone was counted a single time. The chain combines TRBV10-3 with TRBJ1-2; maybe TRBD1 (5 bases). The length of the CDR3 is 17 residues. CDR1 ENHRY and CDR2 SYGVKD come from the germline V gene. Deletions cut 3 bases from V and 8 bases from J, with 25 bases between. The CDR3 protein is CAISDPSPGATGGGYTF. CDR3 DNA sequence: TGTGCCATCAGTGACCCCTCTCCCGGGGCCACCGGAGGGGGCTACACCTTC.

The V call is TRBV28, the J call TRBJ2-2; D not certain. The V and J ends lost 3 bases and 3 bases respectively, with 5 bases between them. Per the germline V gene, CDR1 is MDHEN and CDR2 is SYDVKM. CDR3 length: 13 amino acids. CDR3 residues: CASSFLYTGELFF. CDR3 DNA: TGTGCCAGCAGTTTTCTCTACACCGGGGAGCTGTTTTTT.

This clone was observed a handful of times. This rearrangement joins TRBV5-4 to TRBJ2-5; 7 positions agree with TRBD2. Trimming took 4 bases from V and 5 from J; bases not matched to a gene: 5. From germline, CDR1 is SGHNT and CDR2 YYREEE (reference sequence). The CDR3 is 13 residues long. The CDR3 loop is CASSRLGGETQYF. The CDR3 coding sequence is TGTGCCAGCAGCCGGTTGGGGGGGGAGACCCAGTACTTC.

The V and J genes are TRBV6-5 and TRBJ1-2; 7 bases match TRBD1. Germline CDR1 and CDR2: MNHEY and SVGAGI. V shed 6 bases and J 5 bases; nucleotides not matched to a gene: 9. This CDR3 is built from 14 residues. For the CDR3, the DNA is TGTGCCAGCAGAATAGGGACAGTAGATTATGGCTACACCTTC. Translated, it gives CASRIGTVDYGYTF.

In this sample, this clone turned up a few times. The rearrangement links TRBV11-3 to TRBJ1-6; D unclear. Germline values: CDR1 SGHNT, CDR2 YENEEA. The V gene lost 5 bases and the J gene lost 6 bases, with 11 bases spanning the gap. The CDR3 is made up of 14 amino acids. This CDR3 reads CASSPRDFNSPLHF. The CDR3 DNA follows: TGTGCCAGCAGCCCCCGTGACTTTAATTCACCCCTCCACTTT.

J is TRBJ2-1 and V is TRBV5-1, with 9 bases identical to TRBD2. CDR1 and CDR2 from the germline V gene are SGHRS and YFSETQ. The CDR3 is 15 residues long. Losses at the gene ends were 4 bases for V and 7 bases for J; bases not matched to a gene: 9. CDR3 sequence reads: CASSPPTTSGNEQFF. The CDR3 nucleotides are TGCGCCAGCAGCCCCCCGACTACTAGCGGGAATGAGCAGTTCTTC.

This clone was observed a few times. The chain is built from TRBV5-4 and TRBJ2-7, with 7 bases lining up with TRBD1. Germline values: CDR1 SGHNT, CDR2 YYREEE (reference sequence). After removal of 5 bases from V and 4 bases from J, the junction contained 9 bases not matched to a gene. CDR3 length: 14 residues. DNA of the CDR3: TGTGCCAGCAGGAAACAGGGGAGCCTATACGAGCAGTACTTC. Protein: CASRKQGSLYEQYF.